Following are 14 T cell receptor beta chains from one sample sequenced in a study of blood T cell repertoires in COVID-19. Here immunoSEQ multiplex PCR was the method, and the copy in TCRdb shows in-frame clones only, minus some. The sample has more than 95,000 clones, roughly 90% seen once. Sequencing was carried out using peripheral blood. These receptors were obtained from a man aged 45-65 years with COVID-19, enrolled during active disease.

The chain combines TRBV30 with TRBJ1-1; the D is unclear. The germline V gene encodes CDR1 GTSNPN and CDR2 SVGIG (reference sequence). Trimming shortened V by 2 bases and J by 3 bases, and 7 bases separated the two germline ends. The CDR3 sequence is 12 residues long. The CDR3 sequence: CAWSLPDTEAFF. CDR3 DNA sequence: TGTGCCTGGAGTCTACCGGACACTGAAGCTTTCTTT.

The rearrangement uses TRBV21-1 and TRBJ2-7; the table gives TRBD2 as D, unverified against the DNA. TRBV21-1 is reported as a pseudogene. CDR3 size: 15 residues. The CDR3 DNA is TGTGCCAGCAGCAAAGTCGGCCTAGCGGGAACCGAGCAGTACGTC. Translation: CASSKVGLAGTEQYV.

The V and J genes are TRBV6-5 and TRBJ2-5; 7 positions agree with TRBD2. This CDR3 comprises 15 residues. The V and J ends lost 5 bases and 4 bases, in that order; junction bases with no gene match: 10. Germline V CDR1 and CDR2: MNHEY, SVGAGI. The CDR3 here is CASSRGGRALETQYF. The CDR3 coding sequence is TGTGCCAGCAGTCGTGGGGGGAGGGCCCTAGAGACCCAGTACTTC.

V gene TRBV7-2 combines with J gene TRBJ2-2; D remains unclear. Deletions cut 4 bases from V and 6 bases from J, with 12 bases between. Germline-derived CDR1 and CDR2 are SGHTA and FQGNSA. This CDR3 contains 14 residues. The CDR3 DNA reads TGTGCCAGCAGCTCCACGGCAGGTGCCGGGGAGCTGTTTTTT. Amino acids: CASSSTAGAGELFF.

The CDR3 is CASSAGQTNEKLFF. DNA for the CDR3: TGTGCCAGCTCCGCCGGACAGACAAATGAAAAACTGTTTTTT. This chain connects TRBV18 to TRBJ1-4, with TRBD1 as a possible D gene (6 bases). V shed 6 bases and J shed 5 bases, with 13 bases lying between them. Germline CDR1 reads KGHSH; CDR2 reads LQKENI. This CDR3 has 14 residues.

In DNA, the CDR3 is TGTGCCAGCAGTTACCAGCGGGAGATCTACGAGCAGTACGTC. Its protein is CASSYQREIYEQYV. The gene calls are TRBV6-2 or TRBV6-3 and TRBJ2-7; 8 nucleotides agree with TRBD2. Germline V CDR1 and CDR2: MNHEY, SVGEGT. The CDR3 is 14 residues long. J was trimmed by 3 bases and V by 2 bases; bases with no gene match: 3.

The chain links TRBV19 to TRBJ2-5; TRBD1 matches at 10 bases. The germline CDR1 and CDR2 sequences are LNHDA and SQIVND (reference sequence). J was trimmed by 5 bases and V by 11 bases; bases with no gene match: 23. The CDR3 consists of 18 residues. The CDR3 DNA reads as TGTGCCGGAGACAGGGGGCGAGAGGGAGCGGGATTTTGGGAGACCCAGTACTTC. This encodes CAGDRGREGAGFWETQYF.

The V gene is TRBV7-2, the J gene TRBJ2-2, with 8 positions matching TRBD1. The length of the CDR3 is 16 residues. From germline, CDR1 is SGHTA and CDR2 FQGNSA. V shed 5 bases and J 3 bases; nucleotides not matched to a gene: 8. The CDR3 nucleotides are TGTGCCAGCAGCCGTGTGACAGGGGATTACACCGGGGAGCTGTTTTTT. Protein sequence: CASSRVTGDYTGELFF. Full variable domain (rest looked up from reference TRBV7-2 and TRBJ2-2): GAGVSQSPSNKVTEKGKDVELRCDPISGHTALYWYRQSLGQGLEFLIYFQGNSAPDKSGLPSDRFSAERTGGSVSTLTIQRTQQEDSAVYLCASSRVTGDYTGELFFGEGSRLTVL.

This clone was recorded a few times. This chain links TRBV6-2 or TRBV6-3 with TRBJ1-1; D remains unclear. The CDR3 has 13 amino acids. The V gene lost 2 bases and the J gene lost 1 base, with 5 bases spanning the gap. CDR1 MNHEY and CDR2 SVGEGT come from the germline V gene. CDR3 in amino acids: CASSYGENTEAFF. The CDR3 DNA sequence: TGTGCCAGCAGTTACGGAGAGAACACTGAAGCTTTCTTT.

CDR3 sequence: CASSALGEVGTEAFF. The DNA for the CDR3 is TGTGCCAGCAGCGCCTTAGGGGAGGTGGGCACTGAAGCTTTCTTT. The V and J genes are TRBV9 and TRBJ1-1; weak D call: TRBD1 (5 bases). V dropped 3 bases and J dropped 4 bases, with 16 bases sitting between them. The CDR3 contains 15 residues. Germline-derived CDR1 and CDR2 are SGDLS and YYNGEE.

The CDR3, as DNA: TGTGCCAGCTCACCCACGGGGGGTGCGAACACTGAAGCTTTCTTT. Amino acid sequence: CASSPTGGANTEAFF. V usage is TRBV18 and J usage is TRBJ1-1, with a tentative D call TRBD1 (5 bases). The CDR3 loop spans 15 amino acids. Trimming removed 3 bases from V and 1 base from J, with 12 bases in between. Germline assignment: CDR1 KGHSH and CDR2 LQKENI. Full variable domain (remainder filled in from reference TRBV18 and TRBJ1-1): NAGVMQNPRHLVRRRGQEARLRCSPMKGHSHVYWYRQLPEEGLKFMVYLQKENIIDESGMPKERFSAEFPKEGPSILRIQQVVRGDSAAYFCASSPTGGANTEAFFGQGTRLTVV.

This sequence joins TRBV19 and TRBJ2-1; 10 bases fit TRBD2. J lost 4 bases, V lost 1 base, and 1 base had no gene match. CDR3 length: 15 amino acids. The germline V gene encodes CDR1 LNHDA and CDR2 SQIVND (reference sequence). Here the CDR3 reads CASSIGLAGYNEQFF. CDR3 nucleotide sequence: TGTGCCAGTAGTATAGGACTAGCGGGTTACAATGAGCAGTTCTTC.

The chain links TRBV6-2 or TRBV6-3 to TRBJ1-1; 7 bases match TRBD1. The CDR3 length is 13 residues. The J segment lost 3 bases and the V segment lost 5 bases, leaving 3 bases of the junction unmatched. CDR1 and CDR2 from the germline V gene are MNHEY and SVGEGT. The CDR3 DNA sequence: TGTGCCAGCAGTGACGACAGGGACACTGAAGCTTTCTTT. Translation gives CASSDDRDTEAFF.

In its sample, this clone was seen once. The chain uses TRBV6-6 and TRBJ2-1; a possible D gene is TRBD1 (5 bases). Germline lookup yields CDR1 MNHNY and CDR2 SVGAGI (reference sequence). Trimming removed 4 bases from V and 7 bases from J, with 11 bases in between. This CDR3 has 13 residues. The DNA for the CDR3 is TGTGCCAGCAGTTTACCAGGGCAGAATGAGCAGTTCTTC. This gives the protein CASSLPGQNEQFF.